The sequence of this T cell receptor beta chain was determined in a study of breast tumors, draining lymph nodes, adjacent tissues. Study observations and caveats: Compared with lymph nodes, tumors were less diverse; compared with nontumor tissue, more. Data only fit, rather than demonstrated, lymph node origin of most tumor T cells. Luminal-like breast cancer showed significantly higher tumor–nontumor repertoire similarity than basal-like.

The lymph nodes were axillary draining lymph nodes from breast cancer patients. Germline V CDR1 and CDR2: MNHEY, SVGAGI. The CDR3 sequence is 13 residues long. V lost 8 bases to trimming and J lost 8 bases; unmatched junction nucleotides: 6. With respect to this clonotype: What it binds is unknown.

One entry per CDR3 protein, called by TCRdb with MiXCR from the multiplex PCR reads. The data contain over 130,000 distinct CDR3 sequences, less than 35% of them singletons. The origin of this receptor is a female donor with breast cancer. Some clones in this sample may be carry-over from other donors' samples. The sequenced sample consisted of axillary lymph node tissue. The V gene is TRBV6-5, the J gene TRBJ2-4, with TRBD2 identical over 10 bases. The CDR3 is CASSRTSGDIQYF. For the CDR3, the DNA is TGTGCCAGCTCCCGGACTAGCGGAGACATTCAGTACTTC.